This T cell receptor (beta chain) is drawn from a study of OX40 agonist ivuxolimab in advanced cancers. There are a few counts of this clone. The repertoire was sequenced with immunoSEQ multiplex PCR; TCRdb's copy has only in-frame clones and lacks some. Here the sample spans about 70,000 clones, roughly 86% being singletons. V lost 7 bases and J lost 3, with 15 bases in between. CDR3 size: 14 residues. Germline V lookup: CDR1 SGDLS, CDR2 YYNGEE. The source was CD4+ or CD8+ T cells sorted from blood, collected in a trial of the OX40 agonist ivuxolimab. This sequence joins TRBV9 and TRBJ2-3; the D call may be TRBD1 or TRBD2 (7 bases each). The clonotype comes from an adult with an advanced solid tumor such as melanoma, head and neck, liver or kidney cancer. This CDR3 is CASGRGGLTDTQYF. CDR3 bases: TGTGCCAGCGGCAGGGGGGGGCTAACAGATACGCAGTATTTT.